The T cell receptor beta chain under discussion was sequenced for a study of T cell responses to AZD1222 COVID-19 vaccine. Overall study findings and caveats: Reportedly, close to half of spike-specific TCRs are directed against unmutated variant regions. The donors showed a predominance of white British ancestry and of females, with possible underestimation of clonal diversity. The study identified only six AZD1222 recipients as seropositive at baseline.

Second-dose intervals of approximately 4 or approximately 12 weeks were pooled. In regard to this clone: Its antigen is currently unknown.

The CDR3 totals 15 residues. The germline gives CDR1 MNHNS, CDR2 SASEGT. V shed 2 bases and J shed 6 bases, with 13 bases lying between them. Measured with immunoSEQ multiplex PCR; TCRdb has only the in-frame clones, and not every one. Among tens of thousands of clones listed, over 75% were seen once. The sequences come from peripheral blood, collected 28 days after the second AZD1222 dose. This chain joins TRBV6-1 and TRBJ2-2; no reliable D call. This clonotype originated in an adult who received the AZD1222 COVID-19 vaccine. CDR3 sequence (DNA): TGTGCCAGCAGTGAACAGCCCCTTGGACCCGGGGAGCTGTTTTTT. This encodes CASSEQPLGPGELFF.